The 24 T cell receptor beta chains in this list originate from one sample, sequenced in a study of blood T cell repertoires in COVID-19. Clones were read by immunoSEQ multiplex PCR, and TCRdb kept only the in-frame ones, dropping some. The table lists about 98,000 clones, 82% of them singletons, with roughly 10% in the top ten. Sequencing was performed on peripheral blood. The receptors shown here come from a man in his 70s with active or convalescent COVID-19.

The gene calls are TRBV15 and TRBJ2-6; TRBD1 matches at 7 bases. The germline V gene has CDR1 LNHNV and CDR2 YYDKDF (reference sequence). There are 18 residues in the CDR3. The trim removed 5 bases at V and 1 base at J, leaving 11 bases unmatched. CDR3 DNA: TGTGCCACCAGCGGCAACAGGGGTCTTAATTCTGGGGCCAACGTCCTGACTTTC. Translated: CATSGNRGLNSGANVLTF.

The rearrangement links TRBV3-1 (or the pseudogene TRBV3-2) to TRBJ1-4; weak D call: TRBD1 (6 bases). The CDR3 totals 14 residues. Germline CDR1 LGHDT, CDR2 YNNKEL (reference sequence). Trimming cost V 2 bases and J 7 bases, with 11 bases left between them. For the CDR3, the DNA is TGTGCCAGCAGCCAAACAGGGAGTGGTGAAAAACTGTTTTTT. Translation gives CASSQTGSGEKLFF.

The V and J genes are TRBV5-1 and TRBJ1-1, with 7 bases fitting TRBD1. Germline CDR1 and CDR2: SGHRS and YFSETQ. This CDR3 is built from 13 residues. The ends lost 3 bases at V and 3 bases at J; junction bases unmatched: 2. The CDR3 sequence is CASSWDSYTEAFF. For the CDR3, the DNA is TGCGCCAGCAGCTGGGACAGCTACACTGAAGCTTTCTTT.

The chain carries TRBV19 and TRBJ2-5; the D gene is possibly TRBD2 (6 bases). Trimming took 6 bases from V and 1 from J, leaving 15 bases between them. Germline V CDR1 and CDR2: LNHDA, SQIVND (reference sequence). The CDR3 spans 15 residues. The CDR3 protein is CASSKTRATQETQYF. The DNA for the CDR3 is TGTGCCAGTAGCAAGACTAGGGCAACCCAAGAGACCCAGTACTTC.

This clone was seen a few times. The chain carries TRBV7-2 and TRBJ1-6; no clear D. The V and J ends lost 2 bases and 7 bases respectively, with 6 bases between them. CDR3 size: 13 residues. Germline V CDR1 and CDR2: SGHTA, FQGNSA. DNA for the CDR3: TGTGCCAGCAGCTTATCCAGGAATTCACCCCTCCACTTT. Translation: CASSLSRNSPLHF.

This clone was detected only once. V usage is TRBV7-8 and J usage is TRBJ1-6; D might be TRBD1 (5 bases). The CDR3 is made up of 12 amino acids. With 1 base removed from V and 17 bases from J, the gap between germline ends came to 12 bases. Germline CDR1 and CDR2: SGHVS and FQNEAQ. CDR3 sequence: CASSLEGRAIHF. CDR3 sequence (DNA): TGTGCCAGCAGCTTAGAGGGCAGGGCCATCCACTTT.

The chain employs TRBV5-4 and TRBJ1-2; TRBD1 is a possible D gene (6 bases). The length of the CDR3 is 17 residues. In germline, CDR1 is SGHNT, CDR2 YYREEE (reference sequence). V shed 3 bases and J shed 5 bases, with 23 bases lying between them. The CDR3 DNA reads as TGTGCCAGCAGCTCTCGAACGAGGGACACCTGGGGATATGGCTACACCTTC. As protein: CASSSRTRDTWGYGYTF. Full variable domain (rest looked up from reference TRBV5-4 and TRBJ1-2): ETGVTQSPTHLIKTRGQQVTLRCSSQSGHNTVSWYQQALGQGPQFIFQYYREEENGRGNFPPRFSGLQFPNYSSELNVNALELDDSALYLCASSSRTRDTWGYGYTFGSGTRLTVV.

The chain couples TRBV4-1 to TRBJ2-2, with D possibly TRBD2 on 7 matching bases. The germline gives CDR1 MGHRA, CDR2 YSYEKL. Trimming shortened V by 1 base and J by 4 bases, and 13 bases separated the two germline ends. CDR3 length equals 16 residues. As DNA, the CDR3 is TGCGCCAGCAGCCAAGTTCGCGGGGGCATCACCGGGGAGCTGTTTTTT. Encoded protein: CASSQVRGGITGELFF.

The gene calls are TRBV5-5 and TRBJ2-7, with D possibly being TRBD1 (6 bases). Germline V gene lookup returns CDR1 SGHKS and CDR2 YYEKEE (reference sequence). Trimming left V 4 bases short and J 3 bases short, with 23 bases between. The CDR3 has 17 residues. The CDR3 reads CASSLGQLPTSGYEQYF. In nucleotides, the CDR3 is TGTGCCAGCAGCCTCGGACAGCTTCCTACCTCTGGCTACGAGCAGTACTTC. Full variable domain (rest looked up from reference TRBV5-5 and TRBJ2-7): DAGVTQSPTHLIKTRGQQVTLRCSPISGHKSVSWYQQVLGQGPQFIFQYYEKEERGRGNFPDRFSARQFPNYSSELNVNALLLGDSALYLCASSLGQLPTSGYEQYFGPGTRLTVT.

The gene calls are TRBV5-1 and TRBJ2-1; the match to TRBD2 covers 7 bases. Germline V gives CDR1 SGHRS, CDR2 YFSETQ. V lost 4 bases and J lost 3; bases outside the gene matches: 10. The CDR3 has 16 amino acids. This CDR3 reads CASSGGVASGYNEQFF. DNA for the CDR3: TGCGCCAGCAGCGGGGGGGTGGCTAGCGGCTACAATGAGCAGTTCTTC. The full variable domain, completed using reference TRBV5-1 and TRBJ2-1, is KAGVTQTPRYLIKTRGQQVTLSCSPISGHRSVSWYQQTPGQGLQFLFEYFSETQRNKGNFPGRFSGRQFSNSRSEMNVSTLELGDSALYLCASSGGVASGYNEQFFGPGTRLTVL.

In DNA, the CDR3 is TGTGCCAGTAGTATACGGGATTCTGGCTACACCTTC. This gives the protein CASSIRDSGYTF. The rearrangement joins TRBV19 to TRBJ1-2; D is undetermined. CDR1 LNHDA and CDR2 SQIVND come from the germline V gene (reference sequence). The germline V and J ends were trimmed by 2 bases and 7 bases, with 8 bases remaining between them. CDR3 length: 12 residues. The full variable domain, rest sourced from reference TRBV19 and TRBJ1-2, is DGGITQSPKYLFRKEGQNVTLSCEQNLNHDAMYWYRQDPGQGLRLIYYSQIVNDFQKGDIAEGYSVSREKKESFPLTVTSAQKNPTAFYLCASSIRDSGYTFGSGTRLTVV.

V is TRBV10-3 and J is TRBJ1-2, with D possibly TRBD1 on 5 matching bases. The CDR3 runs to 16 residues. Germline-derived CDR1 and CDR2 are ENHRY and SYGVKD. Trimming removed 0 bases from V and 7 bases from J, with 18 bases in between. In nucleotides, the CDR3 is TGTGCCATCAGTGAGTCCGGGACTATGCTTGGGAGTGGCTACACCTTC. This codes for CAISESGTMLGSGYTF.

V and J are TRBV7-3 and TRBJ2-3, with D perhaps matching TRBD1 (6 bases). This CDR3 contains 15 residues. Germline V gene data show CDR1 as SGHTA and CDR2 as FQGTGA. The ends were cut back, 2 bases at V and 2 bases at J, with 11 bases in the middle. In DNA, the CDR3 is TGTGCCAGCAGCTTAGAGGGGGTCACCACAGATACGCAGTATTTT. It is translated as CASSLEGVTTDTQYF.

This clone was detected only a few times. V is TRBV7-2 and J is TRBJ1-3; perhaps TRBD1 as D (5 bases). Germline values: CDR1 SGHTA, CDR2 FQGNSA. The V end was cut by 1 base, the J end by 9 bases, with 13 bases between. This CDR3 is built from 14 residues. The CDR3 DNA reads TGTGCCAGCAGCTTAGATCACAGGAAGGCCACCATATATTTT. It codes for CASSLDHRKATIYF.

The chain's CDR3 is CAIRYLNEQFF. CDR3 DNA: TGTGCCATCAGGTATCTCAATGAGCAGTTCTTC. The V and J genes are TRBV10-3 and TRBJ2-1; D is ambiguous. The CDR3 consists of 11 residues. Trimming stripped 6 bases from V and 6 bases from J, with 6 bases between. Per germline, CDR1 ENHRY and CDR2 SYGVKD.

The rearrangement links TRBV2 to TRBJ2-5; maybe TRBD1 (5 bases). With 3 bases removed from V and 3 bases from J, the gap between germline ends came to 11 bases. This CDR3 region has 14 residues. Germline assignment: CDR1 SNHLY and CDR2 FYNNEI. CDR3 sequence reads: CASSDTRQKETQYF. The DNA of the CDR3 is TGTGCCAGCAGTGATACGAGACAGAAAGAGACCCAGTACTTC.

CDR3 sequence (DNA): TGTGCCAGCAGCCGCCCCGGACAGGGCTTGGACACCGGGGAGCTGTTTTTT. It translates to CASSRPGQGLDTGELFF. This chain joins TRBV11-3 and TRBJ2-2; 8 bases align to TRBD1. J was trimmed by 3 bases and V by 5 bases; bases with no gene match: 11. CDR1 SGHNT and CDR2 YENEEA come from the germline V gene. This CDR3 is built from 17 residues.

This clone has more than one count but fewer than ten. This chain connects TRBV30 to TRBJ1-1, with TRBD1 matching over 8 bases. Per germline, CDR1 GTSNPN and CDR2 SVGIG (reference sequence). This CDR3 region has 14 residues. The trim removed 7 bases at V and 7 bases at J, leaving 14 bases unmatched. CDR3 sequence (DNA): TGTGCCTTCTCCGGGACAGGAGGTTTCAATGAAGCTTTCTTT. As protein: CAFSGTGGFNEAFF.

The chain recombines TRBV2 with TRBJ1-5; a possible D gene is TRBD1 (5 bases). V lost 4 bases, J lost 7 bases, and 11 bases lay in between. The CDR3 has 13 amino acids. Per the germline V gene, CDR1 is SNHLY and CDR2 is FYNNEI. The CDR3 sequence is CASSVAGHQPQHF. CDR3 nucleotides: TGTGCCAGCAGTGTGGCAGGGCACCAGCCCCAGCATTTT.

V usage is TRBV23-1 and J usage is TRBJ1-1, with a tentative D call TRBD1 (6 bases). TRBV23-1 is an ORF; its function is uncertain. CDR3 length: 16 residues. Deletions cut 0 bases from V and 3 bases from J, with 14 bases between. The chain's CDR3 is CASSQSYYRADTEAFF. Here the CDR3 DNA reads TGCGCCAGCAGTCAATCTTATTACAGGGCGGACACTGAAGCTTTCTTT.

V is TRBV1 and J is TRBJ2-3; the D call of TRBD2 is as the table states it, not checked on the DNA. TRBV1 is a pseudogene. CDR3 size: 14 residues. The CDR3 DNA reads TGCACCAGCAGCCAGGGACTCCACACAGATACGCAGTATTTT. Amino acid sequence: CTSSQGLHTDTQYF.

This clone was detected a few times. The chain uses TRBV6-6 and TRBJ2-3, with 8 positions matching TRBD1. Per the germline V gene, CDR1 is MNHNY and CDR2 is SVGAGI (reference sequence). The CDR3 length is 15 residues. V was clipped by 8 bases and J by 3 bases; unmatched bases: 10. CDR3 in amino acids: CASGGTDRGTDTQYF. The DNA of the CDR3 is TGTGCCAGCGGTGGTACAGACAGGGGTACAGATACGCAGTATTTT.

This chain links TRBV27 with TRBJ1-5; TRBD1 is a possible D gene (5 bases). The length of the CDR3 is 12 residues. Trimming left V 6 bases short and J 6 bases short, with 9 bases between. Germline assignment: CDR1 MNHEY and CDR2 SMNVEV (reference sequence). The CDR3 sequence is CASRGVGQPQHF. CDR3 nucleotide sequence: TGTGCCAGCAGAGGGGTAGGTCAGCCCCAGCATTTT.

The rearrangement joins TRBV7-2 to TRBJ1-4; 8 nucleotides align to TRBD1. Germline CDR1 and CDR2: SGHTA and FQGNSA. After removal of 0 bases from V and 1 base from J, the junction contained 4 bases not matched to a gene. The CDR3 length is 17 residues. CDR3 sequence reads: CASSLAGRGLTNEKLFF. The CDR3 bases are TGTGCCAGCAGCTTAGCGGGCAGGGGGCTAACTAATGAAAAACTGTTTTTT.